This T cell receptor (beta chain) was recovered during a study of T cell repertoires and HLA-DP antigens. Some clones are missing from TCRdb's copy, which holds only in-frame ones; the method was immunoSEQ multiplex PCR. The sample lists some 120,000 clones; around 93% were seen once. In the case of this clone: Antigen: not known.

CDR1 is GTSNPN and CDR2 is SVGIG in the germline V gene (reference sequence). The CDR3 has 14 residues. Trimming left V 2 bases short and J 2 bases short, with 12 bases between. V gene TRBV30 combines with J gene TRBJ2-5, with D tentatively TRBD2 (6 bases). The sequencing input was CD4+ T cells from PBMCs. This clonotype was obtained from a woman between 18 and 29 years old in good health and CMV-seronegative. The CDR3 is CAWSQAGLQETQYF. The CDR3 DNA sequence: TGTGCCTGGAGTCAGGCGGGACTTCAAGAGACCCAGTACTTC. Supplemented by reference TRBV30 and TRBJ2-5, the full variable domain reads SQTIHQWPATLVQPVGSPLSLECTVEGTSNPNLYWYRQAAGRGLQLLFYSVGIGQISSEVPQNLSASRPQDRQFILSSKKLLLSDSGFYLCAWSQAGLQETQYFGPGTRLLVL.